This T cell receptor beta chain was recorded in a study of blood T cell repertoires in COVID-19 (dated by TCRdb to 2020 to 2021). For the wider study: Samples covering the acute and convalescent phases of COVID-19 were provided by collaborators in the United States, Italy and Spain. The prospective study material was composed of cDNA or gDNA derived from T cells, B-cell-depleted T cells, or PBMCs. Deeply sampled blood TCRbeta repertoires from subjects exposed to, actively infected with, or recovered from COVID-19 were included in the dataset. The repertoires were made available in a free public database intended to serve as a resource for research on the immune response to SARS-CoV-2. Samples were obtained from the ongoing ImmuneRACE study (first 160 participants) and from 1,254 subjects provided by 6 global collaborators. The sample metadata nearly always contained a de-identified subject ID, COVID-19 status, age in years and sex. Where available, HLA class I and class II types were taken from metadata supplied by the sample provider and were not determined by assay-based typing.

In the prospective study, participants were about 18 to 95 years old, resided in about 25 geographic areas of the United States, and were enrolled through a virtual design. In the prospective study, participants were assigned to cohorts based on the clinical history participants reported in a screening survey and a study questionnaire. Recovered participants in ImmuneRACE Cohort 3 were defined as having two consecutive negative NP/OP PCR tests, clearance from a healthcare professional, or resolution of symptoms. Each participant in the prospective study had whole blood, serum and a nasopharyngeal or oropharyngeal swab collected by mobile phlebotomists. Additional blood draws and questionnaires over a 2-month period could optionally be provided by prospective study participants. Before DNA extraction, prospective study blood samples were shipped either frozen or at room temperature. Comment on this clone: The antigen it recognizes is unknown. No per-base quality is available; no much larger clone lies one base away.

General conclusions and limits of the study: The amount of clinical and demographic metadata varied by source and participant and was provided uncurated.

V sheds 0 bases and J sheds 1 base, leaving 9 bases between their ends. The CDR3 measures 15 amino acids from cysteine to phenylalanine. CDR3 DNA is the only sequence kept; it has 45 bases, read in frame from the first base. As encoded in the germline V gene (reference sequence), CDR1 is LNHNV while CDR2 is YYDKDF. The immunoSEQ Assay, a bias-controlled multiplex PCR, was used to amplify TCRbeta CDR3 regions from genomic DNA. The study's own analysis went as follows. The number of nucleated cells in each sample was estimated by amplification of reference gene primers within the assay. To quantify the absolute abundance of each unique TCRbeta CDR3 rearrangement, sequence reads were collapsed and filtered. For each sample, productive Simpson clonality was calculated as the square root of Simpson's diversity index over productive rearrangements. This immuneACCESS table, as held by TCRdb, lists in-frame sequences with V and J called but not all clones. Of the missing ones, under half trace to an unresolved V gene in checked studies; the others have no known cause. V and J calls and clone size are those listed in that table; D and trimming were worked out from the DNA. In this sample the table shows roughly 250,000 clones, roughly nine tenths of which occur a single time. The top ten clones comprise about 2.2% of the sample.

This clonotype was obtained from a woman younger than 35 who had recovered from COVID-19. The chain is made from TRBV15 and TRBJ1-1, with the D segment identity uncertain. The specimen was PBMCs or T cells enriched from blood (not recorded which). CDR3 loop: CATSRDPTANTEAFF. In nucleotide form, the sequence is TGTGCCACCAGCAGAGATCCAACAGCGAACACTGAAGCTTTCTTT.